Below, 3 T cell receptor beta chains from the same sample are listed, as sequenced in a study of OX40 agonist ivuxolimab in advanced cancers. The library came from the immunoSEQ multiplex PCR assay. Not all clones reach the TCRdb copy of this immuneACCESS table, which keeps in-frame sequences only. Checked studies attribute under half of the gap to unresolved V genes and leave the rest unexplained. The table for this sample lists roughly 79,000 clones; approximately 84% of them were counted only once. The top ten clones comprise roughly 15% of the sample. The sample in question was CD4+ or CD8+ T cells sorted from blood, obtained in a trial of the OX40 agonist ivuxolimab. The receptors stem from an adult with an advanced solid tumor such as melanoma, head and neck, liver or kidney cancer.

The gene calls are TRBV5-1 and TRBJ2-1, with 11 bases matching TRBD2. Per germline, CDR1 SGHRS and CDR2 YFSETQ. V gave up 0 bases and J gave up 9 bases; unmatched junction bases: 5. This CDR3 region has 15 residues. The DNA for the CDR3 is TGCGCCAGCAGCTTGGGACTAGCGGGATCCATTGAGCAGTTCTTC. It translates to CASSLGLAGSIEQFF.

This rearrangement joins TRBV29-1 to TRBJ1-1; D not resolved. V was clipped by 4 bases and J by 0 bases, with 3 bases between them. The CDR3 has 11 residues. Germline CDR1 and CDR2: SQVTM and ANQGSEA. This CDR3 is CSVAMNTEAFF. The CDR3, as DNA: TGCAGCGTTGCCATGAACACTGAAGCTTTCTTT.

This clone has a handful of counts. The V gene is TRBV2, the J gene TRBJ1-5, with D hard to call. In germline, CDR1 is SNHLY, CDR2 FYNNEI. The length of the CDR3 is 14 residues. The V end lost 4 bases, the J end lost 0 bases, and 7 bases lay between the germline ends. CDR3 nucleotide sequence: TGTGCCAGCAGTGGGGGAACTAGCAATCAGCCCCAGCATTTT. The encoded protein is CASSGGTSNQPQHF. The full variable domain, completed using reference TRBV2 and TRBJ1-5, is EPEVTQTPSHQVTQMGQEVILRCVPISNHLYFYWYRQILGQKVEFLVSFYNNEISEKSEIFDDQFSVERPDGSNFTLKIRSTKLEDSAMYFCASSGGTSNQPQHFGDGTRLSIL.